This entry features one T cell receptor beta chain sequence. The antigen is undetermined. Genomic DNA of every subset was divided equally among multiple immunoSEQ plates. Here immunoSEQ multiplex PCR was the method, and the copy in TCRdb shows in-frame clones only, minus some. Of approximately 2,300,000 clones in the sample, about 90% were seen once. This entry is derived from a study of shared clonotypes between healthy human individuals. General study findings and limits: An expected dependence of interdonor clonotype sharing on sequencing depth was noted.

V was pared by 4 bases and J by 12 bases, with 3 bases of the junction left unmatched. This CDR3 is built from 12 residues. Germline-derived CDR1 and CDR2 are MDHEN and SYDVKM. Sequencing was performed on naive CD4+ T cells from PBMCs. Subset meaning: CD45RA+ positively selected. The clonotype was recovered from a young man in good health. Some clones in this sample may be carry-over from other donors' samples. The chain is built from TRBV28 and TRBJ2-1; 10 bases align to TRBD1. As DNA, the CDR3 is TGTGCCAGCAGTTCCGGGACAGGGGCGCAGTTCTTC. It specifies CASSSGTGAQFF.